A selection of T cell receptor beta chains follows, all from one sample in a study of blood T cell repertoires in COVID-19. Repertoires were generated with immunoSEQ multiplex PCR, while TCRdb's copy carries only in-frame clones and drops some. The sample lists hundreds of thousands of clones; roughly 90% were seen once. Sequencing input: peripheral blood. The receptors come from a woman aged 60-75 years with acute or convalescent COVID-19. Both conserved end residues are part of each CDR3. The D gene is left open where the match is weak.

cdr3_length	v_call	j_call	d_call	cdr3_aa	cdr3_nt
11	TRBV12-3/TRBV12-4	TRBJ2-7	.	CASSRGYEQYF	TGTGCCAGCAGCCGGGGCTACGAGCAGTACTTC
16	TRBV28	TRBJ1-5	TRBD1	CASTSHYRGPFQPQHF	TGTGCCAGCACCTCCCATTACAGGGGGCCTTTTCAGCCCCAGCATTTT
15	TRBV28	TRBJ2-1	TRBD2	CASTDSGSSYNEQFF	TGTGCCAGCACCGATAGCGGGAGCTCCTACAATGAGCAGTTCTTC
17	TRBV7-9	TRBJ1-5	TRBD1	CASSLVQGVGTDQPQHF	TGTGCCAGCAGCTTAGTTCAGGGGGTAGGAACGGATCAGCCCCAGCATTTT
12	TRBV5-1	TRBJ2-7	.	CASSFSGYEQYF	TGCGCCAGCAGCTTTAGCGGATACGAGCAGTACTTC
16	TRBV7-2	TRBJ2-5	TRBD2	CASSLSTGGGGETQYF	TGTGCCAGCAGCTTAAGCACTGGCGGGGGAGGCGAGACCCAGTACTTC
12	TRBV9	TRBJ2-3	.	CASSPRGDTQYF	TGTGCCAGCAGCCCTAGGGGGGATACGCAGTATTTT
16	TRBV29-1	TRBJ2-7	TRBD2	CSVEESGSGGSYEQYF	TGCAGCGTTGAAGAAAGTGGTAGCGGGGGCTCATACGAGCAGTACTTC
14	TRBV11-2	TRBJ1-4	TRBD1	CASSSGTGNEKLFF	TGTGCCAGCAGCTCCGGGACAGGGAATGAAAAACTGTTTTTT
16	TRBV29-1	TRBJ2-5	TRBD2	CSVEDLLREGWETQYF	TGCAGCGTTGAAGATCTCCTTCGGGAGGGATGGGAGACCCAGTACTTC
19	TRBV6-2/TRBV6-3	TRBJ1-6	.	CASSYSKAAGTPRNSPLHF	TGTGCCAGCAGTTACTCGAAAGCGGCGGGGACCCCAAGAAATTCACCCCTCCACTTT
16	TRBV5-1	TRBJ2-1	.	CASSFLSGSSYNEQFF	TGCGCCAGCAGCTTTCTCTCGGGGAGCTCCTACAATGAGCAGTTCTTC
12	TRBV27	TRBJ2-5	TRBD2	CASRSGGETQYF	TGTGCCAGCAGATCCGGGGGGGAGACCCAGTACTTC
16	TRBV10-2	TRBJ1-4	.	CASSGPDRTTNEKLFF	TGCGCCAGCAGTGGACCCGACAGAACAACTAATGAAAAACTGTTTTTT